This TCR beta chain is from a study of shared clonotypes between healthy human individuals. At the level of the study: The study enrolled a couple of women and a few men aged 18 to 49. The study, taken as a whole, reports: Only blood was sampled, and tissue TCR repertoires likely differ from blood ones. Enrolling few donors narrowed the genetic and exposure-history diversity that was represented. Relative to their counterparts shared across all four donors, non-shared clonotypes exhibited diminished generation probabilities.

Note on this clone: The antigen is undetermined. Other DNA sequences from this sample encode an identical CDR3 as well.

Sequenced by immunoSEQ multiplex PCR; TCRdb stores in-frame clones only, minus some. The table records roughly 590,000 clones, 95% to 96% of them present only once. Germline CDR1 MGHRA, CDR2 YSYEKL. Trimming shortened V by 2 bases and J by 4 bases, and 7 bases separated the two germline ends. The CDR3 is 13 amino acids. Terminally differentiated effector memory CD45RA+ cells were excluded from the naive CD8 cells, which were CD45RO-negative and positively selected for CCR7. This clonotype was obtained from a woman in her twenties or thirties in good health. This chain uses TRBV4-1 with TRBJ2-3, with D possibly being TRBD2 (6 bases). Sequenced: naive CD8+ T cells sorted from blood. CDR3 region: CASSQSGADTQYF. CDR3 DNA: TGCGCCAGCAGCCAATCGGGGGCAGATACGCAGTATTTT.